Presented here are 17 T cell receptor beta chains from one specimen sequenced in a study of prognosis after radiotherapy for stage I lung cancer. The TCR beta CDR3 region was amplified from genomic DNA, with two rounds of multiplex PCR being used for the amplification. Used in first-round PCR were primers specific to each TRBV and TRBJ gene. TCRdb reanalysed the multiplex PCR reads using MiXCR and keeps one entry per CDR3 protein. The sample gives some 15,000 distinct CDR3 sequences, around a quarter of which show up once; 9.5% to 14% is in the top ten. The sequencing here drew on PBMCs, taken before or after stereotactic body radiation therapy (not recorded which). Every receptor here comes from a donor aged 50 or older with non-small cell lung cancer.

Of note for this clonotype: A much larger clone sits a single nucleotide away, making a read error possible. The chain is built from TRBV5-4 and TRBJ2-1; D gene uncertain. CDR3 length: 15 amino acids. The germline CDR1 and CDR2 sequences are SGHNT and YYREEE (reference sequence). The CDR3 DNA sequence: TGTTCCAGCAGCTTGAGCGTTAGCTCCTACAATGAGCAGTTCTTC. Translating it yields CSSSLSVSSYNEQFF.

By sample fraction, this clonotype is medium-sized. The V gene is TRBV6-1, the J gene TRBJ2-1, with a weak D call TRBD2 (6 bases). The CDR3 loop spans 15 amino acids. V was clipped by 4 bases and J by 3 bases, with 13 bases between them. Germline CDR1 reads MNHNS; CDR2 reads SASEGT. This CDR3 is CASSARGSYYNEQFF. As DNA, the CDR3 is TGTGCCAGCAGTGCTCGGGGGAGCTACTACAATGAGCAGTTCTTC.

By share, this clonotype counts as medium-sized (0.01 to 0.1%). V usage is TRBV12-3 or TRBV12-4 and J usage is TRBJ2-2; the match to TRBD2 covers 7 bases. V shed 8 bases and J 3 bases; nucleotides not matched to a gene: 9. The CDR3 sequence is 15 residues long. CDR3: CASGGGGSDTGELFF. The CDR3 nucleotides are TGTGCCAGCGGCGGGGGAGGGTCGGACACCGGGGAGCTGTTTTTT.

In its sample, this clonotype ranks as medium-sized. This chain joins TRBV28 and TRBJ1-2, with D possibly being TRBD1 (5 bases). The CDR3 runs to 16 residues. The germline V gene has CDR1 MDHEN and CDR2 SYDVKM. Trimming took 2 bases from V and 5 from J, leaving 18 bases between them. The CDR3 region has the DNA TGTGCCAGCAGTTTAAGGTTAAGGGACGGCGATTATGGCTACACCTTC. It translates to CASSLRLRDGDYGYTF.

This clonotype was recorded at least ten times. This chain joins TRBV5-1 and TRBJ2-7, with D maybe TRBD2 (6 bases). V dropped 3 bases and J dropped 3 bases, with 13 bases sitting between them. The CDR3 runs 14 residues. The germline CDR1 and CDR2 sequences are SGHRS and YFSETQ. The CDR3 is CASSSGDSSYEQYF. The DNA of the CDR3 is TGCGCCAGCAGCTCGGGAGACAGCAGCTACGAGCAGTACTTC.

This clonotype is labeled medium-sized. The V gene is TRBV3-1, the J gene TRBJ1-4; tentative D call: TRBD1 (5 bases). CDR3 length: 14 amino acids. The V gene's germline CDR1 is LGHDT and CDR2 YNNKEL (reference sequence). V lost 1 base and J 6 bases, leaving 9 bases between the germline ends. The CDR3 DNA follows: TGTGCCAGCAGCCAAGGCTGGGGGGATGAAAAACTGTTTTTT. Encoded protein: CASSQGWGDEKLFF.

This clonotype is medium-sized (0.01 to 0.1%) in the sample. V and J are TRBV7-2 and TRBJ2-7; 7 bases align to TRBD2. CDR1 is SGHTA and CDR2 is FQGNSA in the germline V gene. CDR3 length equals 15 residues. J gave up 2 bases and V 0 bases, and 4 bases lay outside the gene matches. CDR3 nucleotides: TGTGCCAGCAGCTTAGCGCCCGGGACTACCTACGAGCAGTACTTC. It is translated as CASSLAPGTTYEQYF.

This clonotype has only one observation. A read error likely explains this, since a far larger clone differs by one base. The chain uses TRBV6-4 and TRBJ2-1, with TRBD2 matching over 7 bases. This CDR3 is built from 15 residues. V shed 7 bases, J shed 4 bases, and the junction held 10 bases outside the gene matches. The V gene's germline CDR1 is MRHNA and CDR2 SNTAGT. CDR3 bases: TGTGCCAGCAAGTTTAGGCTAGCGGTGTACAATGAGCAGTTCTTC. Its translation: CASKFRLAVYNEQFF.

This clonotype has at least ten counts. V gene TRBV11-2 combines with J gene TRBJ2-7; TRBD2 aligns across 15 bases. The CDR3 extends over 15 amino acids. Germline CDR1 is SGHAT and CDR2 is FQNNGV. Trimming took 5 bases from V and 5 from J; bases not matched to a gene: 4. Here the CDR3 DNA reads TGTGCCAGCAGCCCCCGGACTAGCGGGAGGGACGAGCAGTACTTC. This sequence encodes CASSPRTSGRDEQYF.

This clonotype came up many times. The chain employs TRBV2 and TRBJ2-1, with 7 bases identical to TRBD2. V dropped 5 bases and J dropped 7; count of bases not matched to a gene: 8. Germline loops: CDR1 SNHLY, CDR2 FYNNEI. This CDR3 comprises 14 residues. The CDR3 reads CASSSAGWGNEQFF. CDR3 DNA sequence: TGTGCCAGCAGTTCAGCGGGATGGGGAAATGAGCAGTTCTTC.

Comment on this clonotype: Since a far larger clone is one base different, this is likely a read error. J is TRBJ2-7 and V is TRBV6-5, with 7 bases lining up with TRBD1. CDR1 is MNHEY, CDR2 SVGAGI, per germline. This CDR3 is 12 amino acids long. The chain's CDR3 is CDSSFTGVEQYF. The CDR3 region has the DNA TGTGACAGCAGTTTTACAGGGGTTGAGCAGTACTTC.

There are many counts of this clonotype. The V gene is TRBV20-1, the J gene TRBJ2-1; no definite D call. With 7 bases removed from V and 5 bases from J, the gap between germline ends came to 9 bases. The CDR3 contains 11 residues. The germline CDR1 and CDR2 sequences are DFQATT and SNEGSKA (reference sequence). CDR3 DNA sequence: TGCAGTGTTTCGGCCCACAATGAGCAGTTCTTC. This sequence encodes CSVSAHNEQFF.

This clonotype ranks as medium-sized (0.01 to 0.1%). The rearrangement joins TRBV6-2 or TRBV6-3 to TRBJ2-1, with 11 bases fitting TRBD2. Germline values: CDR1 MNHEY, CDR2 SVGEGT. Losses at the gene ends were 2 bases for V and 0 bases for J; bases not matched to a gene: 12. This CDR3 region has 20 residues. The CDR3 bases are TGTGCCAGCAGTTACCGCGGGACTAGCGGTTCCAGGGGCTCCTACAATGAGCAGTTCTTC. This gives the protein CASSYRGTSGSRGSYNEQFF.

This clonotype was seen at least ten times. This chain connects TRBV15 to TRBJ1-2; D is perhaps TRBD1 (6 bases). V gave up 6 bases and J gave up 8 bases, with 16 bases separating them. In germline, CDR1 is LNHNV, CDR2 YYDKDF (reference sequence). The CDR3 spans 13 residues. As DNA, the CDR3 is TGTGCCACCAGTGTACAGGGTGATTCCGGCTACACCTTC. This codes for CATSVQGDSGYTF.

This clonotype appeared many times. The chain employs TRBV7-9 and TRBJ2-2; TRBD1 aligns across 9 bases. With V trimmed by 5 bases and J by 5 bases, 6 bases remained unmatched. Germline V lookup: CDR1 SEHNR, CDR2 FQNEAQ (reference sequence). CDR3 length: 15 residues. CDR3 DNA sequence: TGTGCCAGCAGCCTCGGACAGGGGAAAACCGGGGAGCTGTTTTTT. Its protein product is CASSLGQGKTGELFF. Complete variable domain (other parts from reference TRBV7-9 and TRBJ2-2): DTGVSQNPRHKITKRGQNVTFRCDPISEHNRLYWYRQTLGQGPEFLTYFQNEAQLEKSRLLSDRFSAERPKGSFSTLEIQRTEQGDSAMYLCASSLGQGKTGELFFGEGSRLTVL.

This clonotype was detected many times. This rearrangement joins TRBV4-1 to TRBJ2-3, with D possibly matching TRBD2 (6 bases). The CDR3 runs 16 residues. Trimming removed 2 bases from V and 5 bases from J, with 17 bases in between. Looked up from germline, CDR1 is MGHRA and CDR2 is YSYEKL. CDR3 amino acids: CASSQLAGYPIDTQYF. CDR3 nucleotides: TGCGCCAGCAGCCAATTGGCGGGATATCCAATAGATACGCAGTATTTT.

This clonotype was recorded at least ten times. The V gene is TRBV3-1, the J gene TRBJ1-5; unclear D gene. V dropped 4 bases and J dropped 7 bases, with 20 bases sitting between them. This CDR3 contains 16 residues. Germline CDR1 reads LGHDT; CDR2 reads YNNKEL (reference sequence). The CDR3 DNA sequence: TGTGCCAGCAGCCCCCGTGGCCCGGGAGGTGGACAGCCCCAGCATTTT. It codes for CASSPRGPGGGQPQHF.